This T cell receptor beta chain stems from a study of OX40 agonist ivuxolimab in advanced cancers. Sequenced by immunoSEQ multiplex PCR; TCRdb stores in-frame clones only, minus some. The sample yields about 77,000 clones, about 93% seen once. Trimming removed 0 bases at V and 5 bases at J, with 12 bases between. The CDR3 runs 15 residues. Germline assignment: CDR1 SEHNR and CDR2 FQNEAQ (reference sequence). Source: CD4+ or CD8+ T cells sorted from blood, taken in a trial of the OX40 agonist ivuxolimab. This sequence was found in an adult with an advanced solid tumor such as melanoma, head and neck, liver or kidney cancer. The chain carries TRBV7-9 and TRBJ2-3; the D call may be TRBD1 or TRBD2 (6 bases each). Here the CDR3 DNA reads TGTGCCAGCAGCTTAGCTATGGGGGGCGAAGATACGCAGTATTTT. This translates into CASSLAMGGEDTQYF.